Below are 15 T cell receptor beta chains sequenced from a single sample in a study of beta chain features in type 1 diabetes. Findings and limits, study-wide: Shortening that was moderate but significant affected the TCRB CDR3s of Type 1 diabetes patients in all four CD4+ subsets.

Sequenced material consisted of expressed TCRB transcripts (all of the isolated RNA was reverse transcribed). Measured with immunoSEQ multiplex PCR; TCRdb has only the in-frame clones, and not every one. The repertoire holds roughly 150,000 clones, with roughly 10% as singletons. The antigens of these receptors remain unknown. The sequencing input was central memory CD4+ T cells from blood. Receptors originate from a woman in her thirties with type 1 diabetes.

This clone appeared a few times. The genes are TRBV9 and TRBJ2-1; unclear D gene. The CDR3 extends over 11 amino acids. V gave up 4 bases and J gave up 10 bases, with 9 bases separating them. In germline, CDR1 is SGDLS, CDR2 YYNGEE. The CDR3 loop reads CASSREYEQFF. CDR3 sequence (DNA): TGTGCCAGCAGCCGCGAGTACGAGCAGTTCTTC.

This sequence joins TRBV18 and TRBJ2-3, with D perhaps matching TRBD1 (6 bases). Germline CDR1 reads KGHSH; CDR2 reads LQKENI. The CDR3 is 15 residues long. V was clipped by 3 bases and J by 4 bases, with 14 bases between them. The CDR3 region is CASSPQQGTPDTQYF. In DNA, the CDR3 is TGTGCCAGCTCACCGCAACAGGGTACCCCAGATACGCAGTATTTT.

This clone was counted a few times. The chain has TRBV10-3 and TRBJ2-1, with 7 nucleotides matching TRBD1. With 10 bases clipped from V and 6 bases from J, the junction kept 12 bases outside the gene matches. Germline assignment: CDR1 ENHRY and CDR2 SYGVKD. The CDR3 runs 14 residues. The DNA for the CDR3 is TGTGCCAGCAGAGACAGGGAGACCCTCAATGAGCAGTTCTTC. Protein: CASRDRETLNEQFF.

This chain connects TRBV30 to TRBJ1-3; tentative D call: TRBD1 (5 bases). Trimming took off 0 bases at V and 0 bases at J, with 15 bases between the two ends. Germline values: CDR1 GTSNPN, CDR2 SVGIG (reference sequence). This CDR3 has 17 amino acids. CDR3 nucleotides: TGTGCCTGGAGTGTACGATGGGGCACCGGCTCTGGAAACACCATATATTTT. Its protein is CAWSVRWGTGSGNTIYF.

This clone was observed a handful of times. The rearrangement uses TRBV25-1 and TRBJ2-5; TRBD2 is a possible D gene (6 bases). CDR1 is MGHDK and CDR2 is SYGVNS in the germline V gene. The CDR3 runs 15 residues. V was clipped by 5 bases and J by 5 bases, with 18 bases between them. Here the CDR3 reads CASSSTAGLGETQYF. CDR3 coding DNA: TGTGCCAGCAGTTCTACGGCGGGGTTGGGGGAGACCCAGTACTTC.

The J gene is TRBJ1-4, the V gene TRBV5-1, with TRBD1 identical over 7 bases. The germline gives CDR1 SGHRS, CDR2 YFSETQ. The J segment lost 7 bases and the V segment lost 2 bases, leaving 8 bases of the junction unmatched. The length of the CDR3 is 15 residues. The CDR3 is CASSLDRVGSEKLFF. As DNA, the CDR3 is TGCGCCAGCAGCTTAGACAGGGTCGGGTCTGAAAAACTGTTTTTT.

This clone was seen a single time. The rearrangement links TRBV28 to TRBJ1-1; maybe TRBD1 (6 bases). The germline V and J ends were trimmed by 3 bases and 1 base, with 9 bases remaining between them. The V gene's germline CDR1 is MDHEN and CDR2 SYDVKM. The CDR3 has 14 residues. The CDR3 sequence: CASSFGGANTEAFF. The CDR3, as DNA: TGTGCCAGCAGTTTTGGGGGGGCGAACACTGAAGCTTTCTTT.

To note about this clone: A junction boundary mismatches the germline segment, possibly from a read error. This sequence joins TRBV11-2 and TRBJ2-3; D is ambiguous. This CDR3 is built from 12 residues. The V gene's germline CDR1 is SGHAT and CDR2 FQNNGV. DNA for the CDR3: TGTGCCAGCCGCTTGGCCGCAGATACGCAGTATTTT. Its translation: CASRLAADTQYF. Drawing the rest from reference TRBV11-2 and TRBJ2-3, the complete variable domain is EAGVAQSPRYKIIEKRQSVAFWCNPISGHATLYWYQQILGQGPKLLIQFQNNGVVDDSQLPKDRFSAERLKGVDSTLKIQPAKLEDSAVYLCASRLAADTQYFGPGTRLTVL.

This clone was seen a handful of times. For the CDR3, the DNA is TGTGCCAGCAGCTTAGATTATAGGACTAGCGGCACAGATACGCAGTATTTT. This encodes CASSLDYRTSGTDTQYF. The rearrangement uses TRBV11-2 and TRBJ2-3, with 9 bases fitting TRBD2. Germline V lookup: CDR1 SGHAT, CDR2 FQNNGV. This CDR3 region has 17 residues. Trimming took 0 bases from V and 1 from J; bases not matched to a gene: 5.

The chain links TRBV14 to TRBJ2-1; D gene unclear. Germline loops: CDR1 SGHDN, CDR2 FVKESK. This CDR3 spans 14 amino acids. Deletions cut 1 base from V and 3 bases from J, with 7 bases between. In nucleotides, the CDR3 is TGTGCCAGCAGCCAAGGTCCGGGCTACAATGAGCAGTTCTTC. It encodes CASSQGPGYNEQFF.

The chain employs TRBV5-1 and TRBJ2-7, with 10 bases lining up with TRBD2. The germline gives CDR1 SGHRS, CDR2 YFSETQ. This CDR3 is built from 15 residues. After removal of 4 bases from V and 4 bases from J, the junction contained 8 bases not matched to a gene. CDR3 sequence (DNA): TGCGCCAGCAGCGTGGTAGCGGGAGGAGTGTACGAGCAGTACTTC. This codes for CASSVVAGGVYEQYF.

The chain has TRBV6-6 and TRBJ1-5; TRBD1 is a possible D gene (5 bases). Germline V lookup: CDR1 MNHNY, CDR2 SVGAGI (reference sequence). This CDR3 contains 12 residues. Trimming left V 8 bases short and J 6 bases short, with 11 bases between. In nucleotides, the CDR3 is TGTGCCAGCGGCCCCCAGGGTCAGCCCCAGCATTTT. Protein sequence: CASGPQGQPQHF.

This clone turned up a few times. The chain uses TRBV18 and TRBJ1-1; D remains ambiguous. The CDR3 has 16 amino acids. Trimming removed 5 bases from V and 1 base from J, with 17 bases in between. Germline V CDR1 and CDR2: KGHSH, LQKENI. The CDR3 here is CASSAVGASRNTEAFF. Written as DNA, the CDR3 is TGTGCCAGCTCAGCCGTGGGAGCCTCAAGGAACACTGAAGCTTTCTTT.

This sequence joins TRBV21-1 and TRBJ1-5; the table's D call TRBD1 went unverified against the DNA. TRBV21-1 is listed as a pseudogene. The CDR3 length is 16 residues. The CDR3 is CASSKGEQGANQPQHF. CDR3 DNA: TGTGCCAGCAGCAAAGGGGAACAGGGGGCAAATCAGCCCCAGCATTTT.

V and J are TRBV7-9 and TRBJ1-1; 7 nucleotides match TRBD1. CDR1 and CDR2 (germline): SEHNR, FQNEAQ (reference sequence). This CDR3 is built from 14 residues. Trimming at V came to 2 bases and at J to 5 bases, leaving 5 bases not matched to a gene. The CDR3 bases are TGTGCCAGCAGCTTATCCGAGACAGGGACTGAAGCTTTCTTT. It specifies CASSLSETGTEAFF.